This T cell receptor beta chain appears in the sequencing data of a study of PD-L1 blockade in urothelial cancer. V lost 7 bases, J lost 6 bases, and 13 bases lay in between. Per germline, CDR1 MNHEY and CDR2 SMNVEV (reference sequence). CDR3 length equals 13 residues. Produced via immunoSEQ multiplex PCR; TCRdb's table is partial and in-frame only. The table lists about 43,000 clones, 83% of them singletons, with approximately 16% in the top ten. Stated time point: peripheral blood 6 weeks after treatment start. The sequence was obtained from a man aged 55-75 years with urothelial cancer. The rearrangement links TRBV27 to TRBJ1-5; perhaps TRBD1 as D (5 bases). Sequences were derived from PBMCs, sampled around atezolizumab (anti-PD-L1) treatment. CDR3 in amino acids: CASTSRRGQPQHF. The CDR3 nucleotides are TGTGCCAGCACCAGCCGAAGGGGTCAGCCCCAGCATTTT.